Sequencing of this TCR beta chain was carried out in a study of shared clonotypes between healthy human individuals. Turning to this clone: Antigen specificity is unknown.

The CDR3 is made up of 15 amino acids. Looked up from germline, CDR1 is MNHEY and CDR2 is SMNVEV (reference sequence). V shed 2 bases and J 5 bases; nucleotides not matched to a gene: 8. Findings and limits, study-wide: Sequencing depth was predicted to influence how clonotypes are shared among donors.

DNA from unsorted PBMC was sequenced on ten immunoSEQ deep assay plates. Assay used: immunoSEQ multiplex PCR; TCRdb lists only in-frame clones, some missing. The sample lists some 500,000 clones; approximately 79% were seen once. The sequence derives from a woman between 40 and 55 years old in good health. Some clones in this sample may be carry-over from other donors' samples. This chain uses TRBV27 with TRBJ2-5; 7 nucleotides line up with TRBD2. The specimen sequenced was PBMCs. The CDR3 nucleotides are TGTGCCAGCAGTTTAGGGGGGAGGGCCTTGGAGACCCAGTACTTC. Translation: CASSLGGRALETQYF.